Sequencing of this TCR beta chain was carried out in a study of T cells in Graves' hyperthyroidism and ophthalmopathy. Exclusion criteria comprised uncontrolled infection, other autoimmune disease, pregnancy or lactation. The CDR3 covers 15 residues. With V trimmed by 5 bases and J by 2 bases, 7 bases remained unmatched. Regions amplified from RNA transcripts were the TCR beta CDR3 regions. Using the HTBI primer set, a first-round RT-PCR was run on the TCR CDR3. TCRdb analysed the multiplex PCR reads with MiXCR anew, one entry per CDR3 protein. This table holds hundreds of thousands of distinct CDR3 sequences, around 38% found once.

The chain employs TRBV12-3 or TRBV12-4 and TRBJ1-1; 8 positions match TRBD1. Sequenced sample: blood. This TCR derives from a man younger than 30 with Graves' hyperthyroidism. The CDR3 region is CASSPGTGHNTEAFF. Here the CDR3 DNA reads TGTGCCAGCAGTCCCGGGACAGGACATAACACTGAAGCTTTCTTT.